The text below deals with one TCR beta chain. TCRdb fed the RACE reads into MiXCR, producing one record per CDR3 protein. The repertoire holds 150,000 to 200,000 distinct CDR3 sequences, with around 30% as singletons. The entry originates in a study of human T cells and chemical hapten exposure. Study context: Mostly female, the patients presented with alopecia areata, totalis or universalis.

Trimming took off 0 bases at V and 4 bases at J, with 13 bases between the two ends. The germline V gene has CDR1 SGDLS and CDR2 YYNGEE. The CDR3 is 15 residues long. Time point indicated: pre-sensitization, week 0. Treatment in this sample: therapeutic diphenylcyclopropenone sensitization with weekly scalp DPC. Unseparated into fractions, whole blood served as the source from which total RNA was extracted. The clonotype was recovered from a woman aged 25-40 years with alopecia areata. Some clones in this sample may be carry-over from other donors' samples. Sequences were derived from whole blood, sampled in connection with sensitization to the hapten diphenylcyclopropenone (DPC). The rearrangement links TRBV9 to TRBJ1-2; D remains unclear. As DNA, the CDR3 is TGTGCCAGCAGCGTAGGACCCGAATCAGTCTATGGCTACACCTTC. This translates into CASSVGPESVYGYTF.